A selection of T cell receptor beta chains follows, all from one sample in a study of CD8 T cells in ankylosing spondylitis. Each CDR3 protein is one row after TCRdb ran MiXCR on the 5' RACE reads. The sample lists some 140,000 distinct CDR3 sequences; 7.3% were seen once. Sample: blood, either unsorted or a sorted T cell fraction (not recorded which). Every receptor here comes from a female donor with ankylosing spondylitis or in good health (not recorded which). Each CDR3 is given without its conserved first and last residue.

V gene,J gene,CDR3 protein
TRBV4-1,TRBJ2-2,ASSQDPPRLTGELF
TRBV20-1,TRBJ2-3,SSNSPSGRTDTQY
TRBV15,TRBJ2-4,ATSRDGTGEIDIQY
TRBV5-1,TRBJ1-1,ASEARDSFNTEAF
TRBV12-3/TRBV12-4,TRBJ2-7,ASSFRYYEQY
TRBV20-1,TRBJ2-1,SAEFSGGLYNEQF
TRBV6-1,TRBJ1-3,ASSQGLTSGNTIY
TRBV6-1,TRBJ1-5,ASKKGGQKNNQPQH
TRBV12-3/TRBV12-4,TRBJ2-5,ASSWGQGSTFSETQY
TRBV12-3/TRBV12-4,TRBJ1-1,ASSRPGQASTEAF
TRBV10-3,TRBJ1-5,AISDGDGGNNQPQH
TRBV11-2,TRBJ1-5,ASSFDRGGQPQH
TRBV6-5,TRBJ2-3,ASSYRSGGPTDTQY
TRBV7-6,TRBJ2-3,ASSLGGPPDTQY
TRBV30,TRBJ1-6,AWSAGDRGSYNSPLH
TRBV6-4,TRBJ2-3,ASSGYSGGTTDTQY
TRBV2,TRBJ1-4,ASNRRGNEKLF
TRBV27,TRBJ2-4,ASRPINKNIQY
TRBV20-1,TRBJ2-5,SASQTQQGIETQY
TRBV18,TRBJ2-7,ASSLIAGTGATYEQY
TRBV9,TRBJ1-1,ASSVGPGGRTEAF
TRBV20-1,TRBJ2-2,SAGGIGAGELF
TRBV4-2,TRBJ1-1,ASSLLPAQGLAF
TRBV7-9,TRBJ2-7,ASSADRGPDPYEQY
TRBV3-1,TRBJ1-4,ASSQTVFGEKLF